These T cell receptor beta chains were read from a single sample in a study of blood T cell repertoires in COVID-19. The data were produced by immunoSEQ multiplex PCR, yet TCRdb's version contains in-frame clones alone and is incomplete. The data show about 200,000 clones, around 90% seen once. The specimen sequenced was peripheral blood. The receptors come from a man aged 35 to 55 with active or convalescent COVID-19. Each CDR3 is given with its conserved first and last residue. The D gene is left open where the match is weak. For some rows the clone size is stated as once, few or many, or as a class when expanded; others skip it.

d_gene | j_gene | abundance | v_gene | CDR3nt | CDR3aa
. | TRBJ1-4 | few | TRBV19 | TGTGCCAGTAAGAGTCTAGCCGGGACAACTAATGAAAAACTGTTTTTT | CASKSLAGTTNEKLFF
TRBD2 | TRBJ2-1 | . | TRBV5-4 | TGTGCCAGCAGCTTGGGACTAGCGGGAATAAAGTCCTACAATGAGCAGTTCTTC | CASSLGLAGIKSYNEQFF
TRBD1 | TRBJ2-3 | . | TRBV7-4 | TGTGCCAGCAGCCCCACCGTGGGCAGGGGGCGTTGGACAGATACGCAGTATTTT | CASSPTVGRGRWTDTQYF
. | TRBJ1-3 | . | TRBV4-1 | TGCGCCAGCAGCCAAGAAAACAAGGGAAACACCATATATTTT | CASSQENKGNTIYF
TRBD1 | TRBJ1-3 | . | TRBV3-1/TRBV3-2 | TGTGCCAGCAGCCAAGGACTAACCCCAGCGACAGGGACCGGAAACACCATATATTTT | CASSQGLTPATGTGNTIYF
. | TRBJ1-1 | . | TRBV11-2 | TGTGCCAGCAGCGCGGGGGGGACTGAAGCTTTCTTT | CASSAGGTEAFF
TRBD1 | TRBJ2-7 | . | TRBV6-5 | TGTGCCAGCAGTTACTACCCGGACAGGGGGACCTACGAGCAGTACTTC | CASSYYPDRGTYEQYF
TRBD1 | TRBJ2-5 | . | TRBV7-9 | TGTGCCAGCAGCCCGACAGACAGGGGGGAGACCCAGTACTTC | CASSPTDRGETQYF
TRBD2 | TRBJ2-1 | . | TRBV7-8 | TGTGCCAGCAGCTGGGCCGGGACTAGCATTTACAATGAGCAGTTCTTC | CASSWAGTSIYNEQFF
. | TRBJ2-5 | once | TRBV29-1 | TGCAGCGTGGAGGACAGTCAACAAGAGACCCAGTACTTC | CSVEDSQQETQYF
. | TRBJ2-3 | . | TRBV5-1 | TGCGCCAGCAGCTTGGCGGACTCGGGGGATACGCAGTATTTT | CASSLADSGDTQYF
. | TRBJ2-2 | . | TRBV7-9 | TGTGCCAGCAGCTTGTGGGTCGGAGTGAACACCGGGGAGCTGTTTTTT | CASSLWVGVNTGELFF
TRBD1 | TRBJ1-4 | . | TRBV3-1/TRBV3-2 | TGTGCCAGCAGCCCGACAGGGTTTATGGGTAATGAAAAACTGTTTTTT | CASSPTGFMGNEKLFF
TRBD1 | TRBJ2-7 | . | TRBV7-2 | TGTGCCAGCAGCACCCGTCGCCGGGACAGGGTTTACGAGCAGTACTTC | CASSTRRRDRVYEQYF
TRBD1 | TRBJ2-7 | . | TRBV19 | TGTGCCAGTAGTCCAGGGACAGGGGTTGATTCCGAGCAGTACTTC | CASSPGTGVDSEQYF
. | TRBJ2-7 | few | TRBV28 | TGTGCCAGCAGTTTTCTGGTACGGGAGCAGTACTTC | CASSFLVREQYF
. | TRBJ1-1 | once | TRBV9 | TGTGCCAGCGGGCAAGGGGGTATGAACACTGAAGCTTTCTTT | CASGQGGMNTEAFF
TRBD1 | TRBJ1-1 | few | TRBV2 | TGTGCCAGCAGTACGACAGGGAAGACTGAAGCTTTCTTT | CASSTTGKTEAFF
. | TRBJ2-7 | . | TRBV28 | TGTGCCAGCAGTTTAGGGGGGAATACCTACGAGCAGTACTTC | CASSLGGNTYEQYF
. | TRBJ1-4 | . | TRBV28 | TGTGCCAGCAGTTTATGGGCTGGGGGCAGTGAAAAACTGTTTTTT | CASSLWAGGSEKLFF
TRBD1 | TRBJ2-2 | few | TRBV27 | TGTGCCAGCAGCCGGACAGGGACCGGGGAGCTGTTTTTT | CASSRTGTGELFF
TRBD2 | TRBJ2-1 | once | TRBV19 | TGTGCCAGTAGTTCGGGACTAGCGGGAGCCAGCAACAATGAGCAGTTCTTC | CASSSGLAGASNNEQFF
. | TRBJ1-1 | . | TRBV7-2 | TGTGCCAGCAGCGGTGCTACCGGCACTGAAGCTTTCTTT | CASSGATGTEAFF
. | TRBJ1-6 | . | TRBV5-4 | TGTGCCAGCAGCTTGTCCCGGGGGTCCTCCTATAATTCACCCCTCCACTTT | CASSLSRGSSYNSPLHF
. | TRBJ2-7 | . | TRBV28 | TGTGCCAGCGGGTCAGGAGGTAGGCCCGAGCAGTACTTC | CASGSGGRPEQYF
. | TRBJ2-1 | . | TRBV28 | TGTGCCAGCAGTCGACATGAATACTACAATGAGCAGTTCTTC | CASSRHEYYNEQFF
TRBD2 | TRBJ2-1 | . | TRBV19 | TGTGCCAGTAGTATATCGGCTAGCGGGAGGAATGAGCAGTTCTTC | CASSISASGRNEQFF
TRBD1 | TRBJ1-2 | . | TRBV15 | TGTGCCACCAGCAGAGATATCCAGGGGGCTCGGGGCTACACCTTC | CATSRDIQGARGYTF
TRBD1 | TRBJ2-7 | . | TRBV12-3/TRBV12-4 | TGTGCCAGCAGTACGGACAGGGTGAACGAGCAGTACTTC | CASSTDRVNEQYF
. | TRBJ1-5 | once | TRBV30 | TGTGCCTGGAGTGCAGACCCGACAGACAATAGCAATCAGCCCCAGCATTTT | CAWSADPTDNSNQPQHF
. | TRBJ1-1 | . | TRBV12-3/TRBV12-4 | TGTGCCAGCAGTTTATATGAGGAAGCTTTCTTT | CASSLYEEAFF
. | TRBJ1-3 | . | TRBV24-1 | TGTGCCACAGGGGCAGGAAACACCATATATTTT | CATGAGNTIYF
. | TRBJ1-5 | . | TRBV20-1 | TGCAGTGCTAGTAGTTGGGGGCTTGGGAGCAATCAGCCCCAGCATTTT | CSASSWGLGSNQPQHF
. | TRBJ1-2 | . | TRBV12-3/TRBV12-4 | TGTGCCAGCAGTTTAGGAGGAGTGTCTAGCACCTTC | CASSLGGVSSTF
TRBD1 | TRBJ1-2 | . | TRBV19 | TGTGCCAGTAGTCGGCAGGGGGCACCCGCTGACTATGGCTACACCTTC | CASSRQGAPADYGYTF
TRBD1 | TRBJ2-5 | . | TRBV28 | TGTGCCAGTGGGACAGGGAAGACCCAGTACTTC | CASGTGKTQYF
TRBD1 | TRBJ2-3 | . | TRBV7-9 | TGTGCCAGCAGCGCGACAGGGGCGAGCACAGATACGCAGTATTTT | CASSATGASTDTQYF
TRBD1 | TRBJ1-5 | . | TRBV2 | TGTGCCAGCAGTAGGGACAGGGGCGCGGGGCAGCCCCAGCATTTT | CASSRDRGAGQPQHF
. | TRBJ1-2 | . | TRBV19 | TGTGCCAGTAAGGGACACACGACGCTAACTAACTATGGCTACACCTTC | CASKGHTTLTNYGYTF
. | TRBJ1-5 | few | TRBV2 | TGTGCCAGCAGTGAGGCCCCAGGGGTAAATCAGCCCCAGCATTTT | CASSEAPGVNQPQHF
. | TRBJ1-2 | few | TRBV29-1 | TGCAGCGTCTCCAGGGCTGGCTACACCTTC | CSVSRAGYTF
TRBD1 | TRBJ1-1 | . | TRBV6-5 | TGTGCCAGCAGGGGATCAGGGGGCCGAGGGACTGAAGCTTTCTTT | CASRGSGGRGTEAFF
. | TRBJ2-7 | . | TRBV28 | TGTGCCAGCACCACGACAGGAGGCGGGTCGGCAGCCTACGAGCAGTACTTC | CASTTTGGGSAAYEQYF
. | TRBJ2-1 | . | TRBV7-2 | TGTGCCAGCAGCTTAGCTAACAATGAGCAGTTCTTC | CASSLANNEQFF
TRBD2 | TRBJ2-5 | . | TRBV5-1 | TGCGCCAGCAGCTTGGCCGGGGCTACTAGCGGACTAAGCGATGCCCAGTACTTC | CASSLAGATSGLSDAQYF
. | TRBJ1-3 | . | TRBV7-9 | TGTGCCAGCAGCTACGGGATCATCTCTGGAAACACCATATATTTT | CASSYGIISGNTIYF
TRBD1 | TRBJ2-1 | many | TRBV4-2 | TGTGCCAGCAGTCAATTACAGGGGGCCGAATACAATGAGCAGTTCTTC | CASSQLQGAEYNEQFF